This T cell receptor (beta chain) was identified in a study of graft-versus-host responses after intestinal transplantation. Background on the study: Recipients obtained multivisceral, liver-intestinal, or isolated intestinal transplants. Induction with anti-thymocyte globulin, then tacrolimus and steroids for approximately three years, was given to all recipients.

This clone showed up just once. Its target is not known. Broader study findings: HvG clone declines early post-transplant were associated with peak circulating GvH levels.

J gave up 4 bases and V 5 bases, and 2 bases lay outside the gene matches. There are 14 residues in the CDR3. CDR1 and CDR2 from the germline V gene are PRHDT and FYEKMQ (reference sequence). Repertoires were generated with immunoSEQ multiplex PCR, while TCRdb's copy carries only in-frame clones and drops some. The sample includes 100,000 to 120,000 clones, about 93% of them seen just once. This sequence joins TRBV13 and TRBJ2-1; 10 positions match TRBD2. The sequencing here drew on unstimulated CD8+ T cells sorted from spleen or lymph node cells, taken before intestinal transplant. This clonotype was sampled from a human donor who received an intestinal transplant. The CDR3 region is CASSPGLAYNEQFF. The CDR3 DNA sequence: TGTGCCAGCAGCCCGGGACTAGCGTACAATGAGCAGTTCTTC.